A single sample is the source of the 10 T cell receptor beta chains below, sequenced in a study of identical twins. TCRdb itself ran the 5' RACE reads through MiXCR, one entry per CDR3 protein. The sample has hundreds of thousands of distinct CDR3 sequences, about 20% seen once. The data also belong to a second study, concerning yellow fever vaccine responses in identical twins.

Sequenced input: CD4+ T cells sorted from blood. These receptors were obtained from a woman under 30 in good health.

The V gene is TRBV20-1, the J gene TRBJ2-1; D may be TRBD1 or TRBD2 (6 bases each). Trimming removed 1 base from V and 10 bases from J, with 14 bases in between. The CDR3 has 13 amino acids. CDR1 DFQATT and CDR2 SNEGSKA come from the germline V gene (reference sequence). For the CDR3, the DNA is TGCAGTGCTAGAGGGGGGCGGGAAGGAGAGCAGTTCTTC. Translating gives CSARGGREGEQFF.

The chain recombines TRBV2 with TRBJ2-5; D is unresolved. Germline V CDR1 and CDR2: SNHLY, FYNNEI. The V end lost 5 bases, the J end lost 5 bases, and 21 bases lay between the germline ends. The CDR3 spans 16 residues. The CDR3 DNA reads TGTGCCAGCAGTCCGTATTCCAGCACGGGCGGCGAGACCCAGTACTTC. Translated: CASSPYSSTGGETQYF.

This clonotype was counted many times. The chain carries TRBV5-1 and TRBJ2-1; 11 bases agree with TRBD2. Trimming took 0 bases from V and 0 from J; bases not matched to a gene: 2. CDR1 is SGHRS and CDR2 is YFSETQ in the germline V gene. The CDR3 extends over 17 amino acids. The DNA for the CDR3 is TGCGCCAGCAGCTTGGGACTAGCGGGGAGCTCCTACAATGAGCAGTTCTTC. Protein: CASSLGLAGSSYNEQFF.

This clonotype was found a few times. V usage is TRBV5-1 and J usage is TRBJ2-3; D unclear. The CDR3 covers 15 residues. Between the trimmed V and J ends, which lost 0 bases and 6 bases, there was a span of 14 bases. Germline V gene data show CDR1 as SGHRS and CDR2 as YFSETQ. The CDR3 sequence is CASSLGDRTADTQYF. CDR3 DNA: TGCGCCAGCAGCTTGGGTGACCGGACGGCGGATACGCAGTATTTT.

The chain is built from TRBV5-1 and TRBJ2-1; 8 nucleotides align to TRBD2. Germline lookup yields CDR1 SGHRS and CDR2 YFSETQ. There are 14 residues in the CDR3. Trimming at V came to 7 bases and at J to 7 bases, leaving 10 bases not matched to a gene. CDR3 bases: TGCGCCAGCCGGAGGCGGGAGGTGGGAAATGAGCAGTTCTTC. It specifies CASRRREVGNEQFF.

This clonotype was counted between two and nine times. The V and J genes are TRBV4-1 and TRBJ2-3; D ambiguous. Per germline, CDR1 MGHRA and CDR2 YSYEKL. The CDR3 spans 14 residues. Trimming shortened V by 0 bases and J by 10 bases, and 14 bases separated the two germline ends. This CDR3 is CASSQDRTAWAQYF. DNA of the CDR3: TGCGCCAGCAGCCAAGATCGGACGGCCTGGGCGCAGTATTTT.

This clonotype has only a few counts. V gene TRBV19 combines with J gene TRBJ2-2, with a weak D call TRBD1 (6 bases). Germline CDR1 reads LNHDA; CDR2 reads SQIVND (reference sequence). This CDR3 contains 15 residues. Trimming removed 3 bases at V and 7 bases at J, with 15 bases between. CDR3 in amino acids: CASSIVRGAGGELFF. Here the CDR3 DNA reads TGTGCCAGTAGTATCGTCAGGGGCGCAGGCGGGGAGCTGTTTTTT.

V and J are TRBV20-1 and TRBJ2-7; D is tentatively TRBD1 or TRBD2 (6 bases each). The CDR3 covers 13 residues. CDR1 is DFQATT, CDR2 SNEGSKA, per germline (reference sequence). Between the trimmed V and J ends, which lost 0 bases and 6 bases, there was a span of 12 bases. The CDR3: CSAREPGASEQYV. The DNA of the CDR3 is TGCAGTGCTAGAGAACCGGGGGCGAGCGAGCAGTACGTC.

This clonotype has more than one count but fewer than ten. This rearrangement joins TRBV7-9 to TRBJ2-7, with D possibly being TRBD2 (5 bases). This CDR3 contains 15 residues. V gave up 2 bases and J gave up 3 bases, with 14 bases separating them. In germline, CDR1 is SEHNR, CDR2 FQNEAQ (reference sequence). CDR3 in DNA: TGTGCCAGCAGCTTAAGTCTGGACTTCCTCTACGAGCAGTACTTC. This gives the protein CASSLSLDFLYEQYF. Drawing the rest from reference TRBV7-9 and TRBJ2-7, the complete variable domain is DTGVSQNPRHKITKRGQNVTFRCDPISEHNRLYWYRQTLGQGPEFLTYFQNEAQLEKSRLLSDRFSAERPKGSFSTLEIQRTEQGDSAMYLCASSLSLDFLYEQYFGPGTRLTVT.

The chain is built from TRBV10-3 and TRBJ1-1, with 8 bases identical to TRBD1. The CDR3 totals 15 residues. The V segment lost 7 bases and the J segment 6 bases; nucleotides outside the gene matches: 13. CDR1 ENHRY and CDR2 SYGVKD come from the germline V gene. CDR3 residues: CAITGEDRGSPEAFF. The CDR3, as DNA: TGTGCCATCACTGGTGAAGACAGGGGCTCCCCTGAAGCTTTCTTT.